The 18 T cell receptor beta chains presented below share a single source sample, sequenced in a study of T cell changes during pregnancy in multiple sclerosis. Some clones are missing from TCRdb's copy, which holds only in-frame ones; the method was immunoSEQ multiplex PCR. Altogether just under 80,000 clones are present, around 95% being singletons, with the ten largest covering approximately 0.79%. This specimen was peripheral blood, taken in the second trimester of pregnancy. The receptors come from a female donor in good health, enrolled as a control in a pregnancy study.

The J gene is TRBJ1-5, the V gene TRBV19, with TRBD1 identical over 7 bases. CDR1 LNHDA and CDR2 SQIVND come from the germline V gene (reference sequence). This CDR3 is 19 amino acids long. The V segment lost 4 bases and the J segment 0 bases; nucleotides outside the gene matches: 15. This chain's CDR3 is CASSTFRTGEKYSNQPQHF. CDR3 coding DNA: TGTGCCAGTAGTACTTTTAGGACAGGAGAAAAATATAGCAATCAGCCCCAGCATTTT.

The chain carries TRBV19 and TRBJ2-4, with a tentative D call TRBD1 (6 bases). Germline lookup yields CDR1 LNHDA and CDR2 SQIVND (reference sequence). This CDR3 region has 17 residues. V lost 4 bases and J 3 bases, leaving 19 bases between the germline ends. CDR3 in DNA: TGTGCCAGTAGTACTTTCGAGTGGACAGCCGACAAAAACATTCAGTACTTC. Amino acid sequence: CASSTFEWTADKNIQYF.

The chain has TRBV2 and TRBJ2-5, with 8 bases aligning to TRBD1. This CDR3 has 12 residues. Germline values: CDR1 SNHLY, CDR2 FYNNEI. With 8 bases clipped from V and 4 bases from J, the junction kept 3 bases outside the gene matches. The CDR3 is CASAGGGETQYF. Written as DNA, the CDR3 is TGTGCCAGCGCAGGGGGCGGAGAGACCCAGTACTTC. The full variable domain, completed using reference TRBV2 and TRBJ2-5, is EPEVTQTPSHQVTQMGQEVILRCVPISNHLYFYWYRQILGQKVEFLVSFYNNEISEKSEIFDDQFSVERPDGSNFTLKIRSTKLEDSAMYFCASAGGGETQYFGPGTRLLVL.

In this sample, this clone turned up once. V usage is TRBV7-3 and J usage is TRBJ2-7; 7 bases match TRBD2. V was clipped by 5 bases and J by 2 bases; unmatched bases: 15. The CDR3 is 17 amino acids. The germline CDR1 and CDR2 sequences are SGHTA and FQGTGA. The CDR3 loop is CASSPPRGNGLPYEQYF. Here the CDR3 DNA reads TGTGCCAGCAGCCCGCCGCGGGGGAACGGACTCCCCTACGAGCAGTACTTC.

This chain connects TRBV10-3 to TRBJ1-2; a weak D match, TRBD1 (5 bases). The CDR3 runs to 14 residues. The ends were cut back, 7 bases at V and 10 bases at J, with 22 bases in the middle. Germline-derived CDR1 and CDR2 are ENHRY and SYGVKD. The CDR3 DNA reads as TGTGCCATCATGGGGACTCGGGAGGATGGTGACTACACCTTC. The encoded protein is CAIMGTREDGDYTF.

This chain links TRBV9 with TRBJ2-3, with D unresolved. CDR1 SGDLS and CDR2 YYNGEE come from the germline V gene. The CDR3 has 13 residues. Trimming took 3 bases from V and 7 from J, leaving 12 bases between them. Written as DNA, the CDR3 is TGTGCCAGCAGCGGAACCGGAGTGAATACGCAGTATTTT. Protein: CASSGTGVNTQYF.

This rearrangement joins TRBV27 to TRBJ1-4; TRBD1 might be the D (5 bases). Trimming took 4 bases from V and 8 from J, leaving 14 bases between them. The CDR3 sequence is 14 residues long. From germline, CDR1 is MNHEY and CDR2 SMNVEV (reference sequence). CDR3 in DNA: TGTGCCAGCAGTTCGCACGGGGGTGGGGAAAAACTGTTTTTT. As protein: CASSSHGGGEKLFF.

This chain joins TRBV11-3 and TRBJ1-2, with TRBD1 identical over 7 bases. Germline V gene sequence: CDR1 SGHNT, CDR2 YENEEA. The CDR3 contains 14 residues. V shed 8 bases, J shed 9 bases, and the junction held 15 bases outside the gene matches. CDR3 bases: TGTGCCAGCGGACAGGCTCAATGGGGTGTCCGCTACACCTTC. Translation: CASGQAQWGVRYTF.

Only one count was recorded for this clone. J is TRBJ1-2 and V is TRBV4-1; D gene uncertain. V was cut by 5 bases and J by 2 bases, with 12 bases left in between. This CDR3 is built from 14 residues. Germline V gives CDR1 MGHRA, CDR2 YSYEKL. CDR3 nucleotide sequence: TGCGCCAGCAGCGGAGGGAGAGGAAACTATGGCTACACCTTC. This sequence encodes CASSGGRGNYGYTF.

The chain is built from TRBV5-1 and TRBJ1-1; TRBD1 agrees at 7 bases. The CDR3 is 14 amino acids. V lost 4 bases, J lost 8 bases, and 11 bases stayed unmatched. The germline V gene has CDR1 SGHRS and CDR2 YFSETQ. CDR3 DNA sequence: TGCGCCAGCAGCCCCAGCCGGGACAGAGTAGAAGCTTTCTTT. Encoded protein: CASSPSRDRVEAFF.

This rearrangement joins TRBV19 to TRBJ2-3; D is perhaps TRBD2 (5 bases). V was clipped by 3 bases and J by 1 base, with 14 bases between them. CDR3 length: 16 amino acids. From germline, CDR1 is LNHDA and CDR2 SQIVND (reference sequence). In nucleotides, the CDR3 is TGTGCCAGTAGTATTCAGAGGGCTGAGGGCACAGATACGCAGTATTTT. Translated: CASSIQRAEGTDTQYF. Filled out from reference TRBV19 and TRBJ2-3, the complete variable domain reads DGGITQSPKYLFRKEGQNVTLSCEQNLNHDAMYWYRQDPGQGLRLIYYSQIVNDFQKGDIAEGYSVSREKKESFPLTVTSAQKNPTAFYLCASSIQRAEGTDTQYFGPGTRLTVL.

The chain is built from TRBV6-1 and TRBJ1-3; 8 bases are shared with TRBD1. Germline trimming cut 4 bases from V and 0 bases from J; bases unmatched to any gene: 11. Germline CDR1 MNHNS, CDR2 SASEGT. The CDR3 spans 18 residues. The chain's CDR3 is CASSAGTGDMSSGNTIYF. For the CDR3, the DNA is TGTGCCAGCAGTGCCGGGACAGGTGATATGAGCTCTGGAAACACCATATATTTT.

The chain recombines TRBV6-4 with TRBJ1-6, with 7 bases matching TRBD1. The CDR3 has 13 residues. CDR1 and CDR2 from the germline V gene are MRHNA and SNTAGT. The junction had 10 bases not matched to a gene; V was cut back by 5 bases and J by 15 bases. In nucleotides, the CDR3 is TGTGCCAGCAGTCCCCAGACAGGGATTCACCTCCACTTT. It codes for CASSPQTGIHLHF.

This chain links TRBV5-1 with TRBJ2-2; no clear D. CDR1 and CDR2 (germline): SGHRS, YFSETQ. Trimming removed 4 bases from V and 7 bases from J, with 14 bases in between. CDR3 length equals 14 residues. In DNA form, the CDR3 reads TGCGCCAGCAGCGTAGACATTGCCGGCGGGGAGCTGTTTTTT. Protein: CASSVDIAGGELFF.

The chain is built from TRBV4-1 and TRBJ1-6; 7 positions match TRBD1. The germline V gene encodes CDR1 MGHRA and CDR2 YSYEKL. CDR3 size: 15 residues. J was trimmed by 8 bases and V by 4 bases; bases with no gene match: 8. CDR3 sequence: CASSPNQGVDSPLHF. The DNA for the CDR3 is TGCGCCAGCAGCCCTAACCAGGGGGTTGATTCACCCCTCCACTTT.

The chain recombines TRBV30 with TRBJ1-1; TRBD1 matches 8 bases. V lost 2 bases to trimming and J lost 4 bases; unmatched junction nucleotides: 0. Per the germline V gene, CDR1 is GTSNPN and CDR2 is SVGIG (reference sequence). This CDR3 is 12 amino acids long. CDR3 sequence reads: CAWSTGGTEAFF. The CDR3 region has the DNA TGTGCCTGGAGTACAGGGGGCACTGAAGCTTTCTTT.

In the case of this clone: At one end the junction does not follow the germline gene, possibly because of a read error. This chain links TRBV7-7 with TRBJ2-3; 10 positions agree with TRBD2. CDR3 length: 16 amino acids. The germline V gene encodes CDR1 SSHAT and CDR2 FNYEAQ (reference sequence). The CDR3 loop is CASSPERGGATDTQYF. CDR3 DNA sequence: TGTGCTAGCAGCCCCGAGCGGGGGGGTGCCACAGATACGCAGTATTTT.

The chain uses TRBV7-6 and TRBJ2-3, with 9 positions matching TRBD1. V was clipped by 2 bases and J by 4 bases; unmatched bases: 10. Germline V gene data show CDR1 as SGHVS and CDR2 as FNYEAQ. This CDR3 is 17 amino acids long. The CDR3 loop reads CASSLPLPGQGPDTQYF. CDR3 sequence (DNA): TGTGCCAGCAGCTTACCCTTGCCGGGACAGGGACCAGATACGCAGTATTTT.